This T cell receptor beta chain was sequenced for a study of CXCR3-negative and CXCR3-positive naive CD8 T cells. Study-level results: CXCR3-expressing naive cells carried TRB CDR3s more hydrophobic than those of CXCR3-negative naive cells. Naive CXCR3-positive and CXCR3-negative cells shared TRBV-TRBJ usage; memory cells diverged. Cryopreservation partially decreased CXCR3 expression, and most assays used fresh PBMCs. Surface CD5 matched across naive subsets, and TRB CDR3 properties served to infer TCR strength.

Of note for this clonotype: Its antigen is as yet unknown.

In preparing the TRB cDNA libraries, 5' RACE with UMI labels was used. TCRdb reanalyzed the 5' RACE reads, giving one entry per CDR3 protein sequence and no DNA. The sample includes over 95,000 distinct CDR3 sequences. A CD45RO-CCR7+CD27+CD95- profile was what naive CD8+ T cells displayed. Germline CDR1 is SGHDN and CDR2 is FVKESK. The CDR3 is 18 amino acids. Source material: naive CXCR3+ CD8+ T cells from blood. Subset denoted: CD45RO-CCR7+CD27+CD95- naive CD8+ T cells expressing CXCR3 (TNR3+). The receptor comes from a human donor in good health. Some clones in this sample may be carry-over from other donors' samples. The chain carries TRBV14 and TRBJ2-5. CDR3 amino acids: CASSQRLRENPFQETQYF.